The 30 T cell receptor beta chains in this list originate from one sample, sequenced in a study of blood T cell repertoires in COVID-19. The method was immunoSEQ multiplex PCR; TCRdb's version includes in-frame clones alone and lacks a portion of them. The table lists roughly 150,000 clones, around 85% of them singletons, with 2.4% in the top ten. Sequencing was carried out using peripheral blood. The receptors derive from a woman aged 65 to 85 with acute or convalescent COVID-19.

The chain recombines TRBV2 with TRBJ1-2; D may be TRBD1 (5 bases). There are 15 residues in the CDR3. The germline CDR1 and CDR2 sequences are SNHLY and FYNNEI. Trimming took off 1 base at V and 8 bases at J, with 17 bases between the two ends. The DNA of the CDR3 is TGTGCCAGCAGTGAAGAATGGGGGACGGGGAGGGGCTACACCTTC. This translates into CASSEEWGTGRGYTF.

The chain joins TRBV5-1 to TRBJ2-5; the match to TRBD2 covers 12 bases. There are 17 residues in the CDR3. Trimming at V came to 0 bases and at J to 4 bases, leaving 7 bases not matched to a gene. The germline gives CDR1 SGHRS, CDR2 YFSETQ. This chain's CDR3 is CASSLVASGGDGETQYF. The CDR3 nucleotides read TGCGCCAGCAGCTTGGTGGCTAGCGGGGGGGATGGAGAGACCCAGTACTTC. Full variable domain (missing parts from reference TRBV5-1 and TRBJ2-5): KAGVTQTPRYLIKTRGQQVTLSCSPISGHRSVSWYQQTPGQGLQFLFEYFSETQRNKGNFPGRFSGRQFSNSRSEMNVSTLELGDSALYLCASSLVASGGDGETQYFGPGTRLLVL.

The genes are TRBV28 and TRBJ2-1; 10 nucleotides line up with TRBD1. Germline trimming cut 6 bases from V and 10 bases from J; bases unmatched to any gene: 12. CDR1 is MDHEN and CDR2 is SYDVKM in the germline V gene. The length of the CDR3 is 15 residues. This CDR3 reads CASRLGTGDRGEQFF. The CDR3, as DNA: TGTGCCAGCAGGTTGGGGACAGGGGACCGAGGCGAGCAGTTCTTC.

The J gene is TRBJ2-3, the V gene TRBV9, with a weak D call TRBD1 (6 bases). Trimming took 0 bases from V and 4 from J, leaving 15 bases between them. The germline V gene encodes CDR1 SGDLS and CDR2 YYNGEE. This CDR3 comprises 16 residues. The CDR3, as DNA: TGTGCCAGCAGCGTAGAGGGGGTGAGAGCTGCAGATACGCAGTATTTT. It yields the protein CASSVEGVRAADTQYF.

This rearrangement joins TRBV5-6 to TRBJ1-3, with 9 bases identical to TRBD1. The length of the CDR3 is 14 residues. Germline V CDR1 and CDR2: SGHDT, YYEEEE. V shed 5 bases, J shed 4 bases, and the junction held 4 bases outside the gene matches. CDR3 DNA sequence: TGTGCCAGCAGTACGGGACAGGGAGGAAACACCATATATTTT. It is translated as CASSTGQGGNTIYF.

The V gene is TRBV7-2, the J gene TRBJ2-5, with 8 bases that match TRBD2. The CDR3 covers 16 residues. V shed 2 bases, J shed 5 bases, and the junction held 10 bases outside the gene matches. The germline gives CDR1 SGHTA, CDR2 FQGNSA. CDR3 residues: CASSLRRGDRGETQYF. The CDR3 DNA reads TGTGCCAGCAGCTTAAGGCGGGGGGACCGGGGTGAGACCCAGTACTTC.

This clone was counted between two and nine times. The chain combines TRBV3-1 (or the pseudogene TRBV3-2) with TRBJ2-2; weak D call: TRBD1 (5 bases). Germline values: CDR1 LGHDT, CDR2 YNNKEL (reference sequence). This CDR3 has 17 residues. Trimming left V 0 bases short and J 6 bases short, with 17 bases between. In DNA form, the CDR3 reads TGTGCCAGCAGCCAAGAGGTCCAGGGTCGTTTAGCCGGGGAGCTGTTTTTT. Protein sequence: CASSQEVQGRLAGELFF.

This rearrangement joins TRBV10-1 to TRBJ1-5; no reliable D call. Germline CDR1 and CDR2: WNHNN and SYGVQD (reference sequence). V was cut by 1 base and J by 3 bases, with 4 bases left in between. CDR3 length: 13 residues. CDR3 residues: CASSEFLNQPQHF. For the CDR3, the DNA is TGCGCCAGCAGTGAGTTTCTCAATCAGCCCCAGCATTTT.

DNA of the CDR3: TGTGCCAGCAGCCGGGGACGGGGGGACCAAGAGACCCAGTACTTC. It yields the protein CASSRGRGDQETQYF. This chain connects TRBV3-1 (or the pseudogene TRBV3-2) to TRBJ2-5; 7 nucleotides agree with TRBD2. This CDR3 contains 15 residues. The V segment lost 4 bases and the J segment 0 bases; nucleotides outside the gene matches: 5. Germline-derived CDR1 and CDR2 are LGHDT and YNNKEL (reference sequence).

The chain carries TRBV7-8 and TRBJ1-4; 9 bases map to TRBD1. The germline V gene has CDR1 SGHVS and CDR2 FQNEAQ. V was clipped by 8 bases and J by 8 bases; unmatched bases: 15. This CDR3 comprises 16 residues. CDR3 nucleotide sequence: TGTGCCAGCCTGCCGGGACAGGGAACTTTTTCCGAAAAACTGTTTTTT. As protein: CASLPGQGTFSEKLFF.

On this clone: Other DNA sequences of this sample code for an identical CDR3. This chain joins TRBV6-5 and TRBJ1-4; D is possibly TRBD1 (6 bases). CDR1 is MNHEY, CDR2 SVGAGI, per germline. The CDR3 is 14 amino acids. The V end was cut by 8 bases, the J end by 8 bases, with 18 bases between. CDR3: CASARGGRGEKLFF. The CDR3, as DNA: TGTGCCAGCGCCCGAGGCGGCAGGGGAGAAAAACTGTTTTTT.

This clone was seen a handful of times. The V call is TRBV19, the J call TRBJ1-6, with D perhaps TRBD1 (6 bases). CDR1 and CDR2 (germline): LNHDA, SQIVND (reference sequence). CDR3 length: 14 amino acids. Trimming removed 3 bases from V and 10 bases from J, with 13 bases in between. The CDR3 DNA reads TGTGCCAGTAGTATGCCCAGGGGAAGGTCACCCCTCCACTTT. Protein product: CASSMPRGRSPLHF. Complete variable domain (other parts from reference TRBV19 and TRBJ1-6): DGGITQSPKYLFRKEGQNVTLSCEQNLNHDAMYWYRQDPGQGLRLIYYSQIVNDFQKGDIAEGYSVSREKKESFPLTVTSAQKNPTAFYLCASSMPRGRSPLHFGNGTRLTVT.

V usage is TRBV5-1 and J usage is TRBJ1-2, with 7 bases fitting TRBD1. The CDR3 has 14 amino acids. Germline trimming cut 4 bases from V and 2 bases from J; bases unmatched to any gene: 5. In germline, CDR1 is SGHRS, CDR2 YFSETQ. The CDR3 DNA reads as TGCGCCAGCAGCAAAGGACAGGAGAACTATGGCTACACCTTC. Encoded protein: CASSKGQENYGYTF.

The CDR3 coding sequence is TGTGCCAGCTCACCGGACAGGGGGGATAGGAATGAGCAGTTCTTC. Protein product: CASSPDRGDRNEQFF. The chain couples TRBV18 to TRBJ2-1; 10 bases are shared with TRBD1. The CDR3 sequence is 15 residues long. CDR1 is KGHSH, CDR2 LQKENI, per germline. Losses at the gene ends were 3 bases for V and 7 bases for J; bases not matched to a gene: 6.

This chain uses TRBV6-5 with TRBJ1-2; D is unclear. CDR3 length: 13 amino acids. The V end was cut by 0 bases, the J end by 4 bases, with 6 bases between. Germline V gives CDR1 MNHEY, CDR2 SVGAGI. This CDR3 reads CASSYSHGYGYTF. The CDR3 DNA follows: TGTGCCAGCAGTTACTCTCACGGCTATGGCTACACCTTC.

The genes are TRBV6-2 or TRBV6-3 and TRBJ1-2; 9 bases align to TRBD1. Germline lookup yields CDR1 MNHEY and CDR2 SVGEGT. This CDR3 contains 14 residues. V shed 0 bases, J shed 4 bases, and the junction held 0 bases outside the gene matches. DNA for the CDR3: TGTGCCAGCAGTTACTCGACAGGGGGCTATGGCTACACCTTC. Translated, it gives CASSYSTGGYGYTF.

The chain has TRBV6-1 and TRBJ1-5; TRBD1 agrees at 9 bases. The CDR3 loop spans 18 amino acids. V gave up 2 bases and J gave up 6 bases; unmatched junction bases: 14. Germline values: CDR1 MNHNS, CDR2 SASEGT. CDR3 nucleotides: TGTGCCAGCAGTGAATTGGGACAGGGAAAAGGCGTAGGTCAGCCCCAGCATTTT. Amino acids: CASSELGQGKGVGQPQHF.

V usage is TRBV2 and J usage is TRBJ1-5, with D perhaps matching TRBD1 (6 bases). Trimming shortened V by 2 bases and J by 5 bases, and 10 bases separated the two germline ends. Per germline, CDR1 SNHLY and CDR2 FYNNEI. This CDR3 region has 14 residues. CDR3 sequence reads: CASSEQGPYQPQHF. The CDR3, as DNA: TGTGCCAGCAGTGAACAGGGGCCCTATCAGCCCCAGCATTTT.

The chain has TRBV7-2 and TRBJ1-1; tentatively, D is TRBD1 (6 bases). The CDR3 is 15 amino acids. Trimming took off 0 bases at V and 0 bases at J, with 8 bases between the two ends. The germline V gene encodes CDR1 SGHTA and CDR2 FQGNSA. CDR3 in DNA: TGTGCCAGCAGCTTAGCCGGACAGTTGAACACTGAAGCTTTCTTT. It encodes CASSLAGQLNTEAFF.

CDR3 region: CASSRTLQSSYNSPLHF. As DNA, the CDR3 is TGCGCCAGCAGCCGAACATTACAGAGCTCCTATAATTCACCCCTCCACTTT. This rearrangement joins TRBV4-1 to TRBJ1-6; D remains ambiguous. V lost 4 bases to trimming and J lost 0 bases, with 13 bases between them. The germline CDR1 and CDR2 sequences are MGHRA and YSYEKL. The CDR3 is 17 residues long.

The chain couples TRBV5-1 to TRBJ2-3; 14 positions agree with TRBD2. J was trimmed by 3 bases and V by 4 bases; bases with no gene match: 10. CDR3 size: 18 residues. Germline CDR1 and CDR2: SGHRS and YFSETQ. CDR3 bases: TGCGCCAGCAGCCCTTATGCGACTAGCGGGGGGGCGACAGATACGCAGTATTTT. Its translation: CASSPYATSGGATDTQYF.

The CDR3 loop is CASSLGSGTEAFF. The CDR3 coding sequence is TGCGCCAGCAGCTTGGGGTCCGGCACTGAAGCTTTCTTT. The chain has TRBV5-1 and TRBJ1-1; D gene ambiguous. Trimming left V 0 bases short and J 4 bases short, with 7 bases between. The germline gives CDR1 SGHRS, CDR2 YFSETQ. CDR3 length: 13 amino acids.

The chain has TRBV11-3 and TRBJ1-1, with D tentatively TRBD1 (6 bases). CDR3 length: 13 residues. The germline V and J ends were trimmed by 5 bases and 1 base, with 8 bases remaining between them. Per germline, CDR1 SGHNT and CDR2 YENEEA. Here the CDR3 DNA reads TGTGCCAGCAGCAAGACAGGGAACACTGAAGCTTTCTTT. It codes for CASSKTGNTEAFF.

The chain recombines TRBV19 with TRBJ1-1; 10 positions agree with TRBD1. The germline V gene has CDR1 LNHDA and CDR2 SQIVND (reference sequence). With 10 bases clipped from V and 1 base from J, the junction kept 12 bases outside the gene matches. The CDR3 is 16 residues long. CDR3 loop: CATRPTGGVWNTEAFF. CDR3 DNA: TGTGCCACTAGACCGACAGGGGGCGTTTGGAACACTGAAGCTTTCTTT.

This clone has more than one count but fewer than ten. The rearrangement links TRBV6-5 to TRBJ2-2, with 10 positions matching TRBD1. Germline V gene lookup returns CDR1 MNHEY and CDR2 SVGAGI. V lost 8 bases and J lost 4; bases outside the gene matches: 4. The CDR3 contains 14 residues. CDR3 loop: CASGDRGGTGELFF. CDR3 in DNA: TGTGCCAGCGGGGACAGGGGAGGCACCGGGGAGCTGTTTTTT.

On this clone itself: Other DNA variants within this sample encode the same CDR3. V and J are TRBV4-1 and TRBJ1-3; no definite D call. The length of the CDR3 is 16 residues. With 1 base removed from V and 0 bases from J, the gap between germline ends came to 10 bases. Germline lookup yields CDR1 MGHRA and CDR2 YSYEKL. CDR3 bases: TGCGCCAGCAGCCAAGGTCGAGGTTACTCTGGAAACACCATATATTTT. Its protein product is CASSQGRGYSGNTIYF.

Written as DNA, the CDR3 is TGTGCCAGCAGCTTCGGAGGGCCGGGGCCCAACACCGGGGAGCTGTTTTTT. Translation: CASSFGGPGPNTGELFF. J is TRBJ2-2 and V is TRBV7-3; D is possibly TRBD2 (6 bases). Trimming took off 3 bases at V and 2 bases at J, with 16 bases between the two ends. CDR1 is SGHTA and CDR2 is FQGTGA in the germline V gene. The CDR3 is 17 amino acids.

This chain connects TRBV28 to TRBJ1-1, with D perhaps matching TRBD1 (5 bases). The CDR3 runs 12 residues. Trimming took 6 bases from V and 9 from J, leaving 14 bases between them. In germline, CDR1 is MDHEN, CDR2 SYDVKM. The CDR3 region has the DNA TGTGCCAGCAGGAGCTTCAGGGTACAAGCTTTCTTT. Encoded protein: CASRSFRVQAFF.

V usage is TRBV18 and J usage is TRBJ1-4, with no clear D. Germline lookup yields CDR1 KGHSH and CDR2 LQKENI. The V end lost 3 bases, the J end lost 0 bases, and 8 bases lay between the germline ends. The CDR3 totals 15 residues. The CDR3 DNA reads TGTGCCAGCTCACCCCGCCAGACAACTAATGAAAAACTGTTTTTT. Residues: CASSPRQTTNEKLFF. The whole variable domain, remainder taken from reference TRBV18 and TRBJ1-4, is NAGVMQNPRHLVRRRGQEARLRCSPMKGHSHVYWYRQLPEEGLKFMVYLQKENIIDESGMPKERFSAEFPKEGPSILRIQQVVRGDSAAYFCASSPRQTTNEKLFFGSGTQLSVL.

V is TRBV25-1 and J is TRBJ2-1, with 8 bases fitting TRBD1. The CDR3 sequence is 15 residues long. CDR1 is MGHDK and CDR2 is SYGVNS in the germline V gene. J was trimmed by 7 bases and V by 3 bases; bases with no gene match: 8. CDR3 coding DNA: TGTGCCAGCAGTGATCGGACAGGGAATTGGAATGAGCAGTTCTTC. This codes for CASSDRTGNWNEQFF.